These 22 T cell receptor beta chains came from one sample sequenced in a study of T cells in localized non-small cell lung cancer. Here immunoSEQ multiplex PCR was the method, and the copy in TCRdb shows in-frame clones only, minus some. This sample has 4,100 or so clones, with around a third found just once. The input for sequencing was lung tumor tissue, taken before any cancer treatment. The receptors here all came from a man aged 40-75 years with stage II squamous cell lung carcinoma.

The CDR3 protein is CASSITGGPNTGELFF. The CDR3 coding sequence is TGTGCCAGTAGTATAACCGGGGGTCCGAACACCGGGGAGCTGTTTTTT. The V and J genes are TRBV19 and TRBJ2-2; possible D gene TRBD2, 6 bases. The V end lost 2 bases, the J end lost 0 bases, and 10 bases lay between the germline ends. The CDR3 totals 16 residues. CDR1 is LNHDA, CDR2 SQIVND, per germline (reference sequence).

This chain connects TRBV5-1 to TRBJ2-1; 9 bases agree with TRBD2. Germline CDR1 SGHRS, CDR2 YFSETQ. Trimming at V came to 4 bases and at J to 2 bases, leaving 10 bases not matched to a gene. CDR3 size: 17 residues. CDR3 residues: CASSQKPASGAYNEQFF. CDR3 nucleotides: TGCGCCAGCAGCCAAAAACCAGCTAGCGGGGCCTACAATGAGCAGTTCTTC. The full variable domain, with the rest looked up from reference TRBV5-1 and TRBJ2-1, is KAGVTQTPRYLIKTRGQQVTLSCSPISGHRSVSWYQQTPGQGLQFLFEYFSETQRNKGNFPGRFSGRQFSNSRSEMNVSTLELGDSALYLCASSQKPASGAYNEQFFGPGTRLTVL.

The V gene is TRBV30, the J gene TRBJ1-6; TRBD1 aligns across 7 bases. This CDR3 is 14 amino acids long. The germline V gene has CDR1 GTSNPN and CDR2 SVGIG (reference sequence). The J segment lost 5 bases and the V segment lost 2 bases, leaving 3 bases of the junction unmatched. The CDR3 DNA sequence: TGTGCCTGGAGTAAGGGGACAGATAATTCACCCCTCCACTTT. Translation gives CAWSKGTDNSPLHF.

V usage is TRBV11-3 and J usage is TRBJ1-4, with D perhaps matching TRBD1 (6 bases). V was trimmed by 3 bases and J by 7 bases, leaving 12 bases between them. Germline V gene sequence: CDR1 SGHNT, CDR2 YENEEA. The CDR3 spans 14 residues. CDR3 in amino acids: CASSLSRGTEKLFF. In DNA, the CDR3 is TGTGCCAGCAGCTTGAGCAGGGGAACTGAAAAACTGTTTTTT. The full variable domain, completed using reference TRBV11-3 and TRBJ1-4, is EAGVVQSPRYKIIEKKQPVAFWCNPISGHNTLYWYLQNLGQGPELLIRYENEEAVDDSQLPKDRFSAERLKGVDSTLKIQPAELGDSAVYLCASSLSRGTEKLFFGSGTQLSVL.

This clone turned up a few times. V usage is TRBV6-8 and J usage is TRBJ2-7; 12 bases fit TRBD2. The CDR3 consists of 14 residues. Germline lookup yields CDR1 MNHGY and CDR2 SAAAGT. V lost 5 bases and J lost 6; bases outside the gene matches: 5. In DNA, the CDR3 is TGTGCCAGCAGTAAGATGACTAGCGGGAGCGAGCAGTACTTC. This gives the protein CASSKMTSGSEQYF.

The CDR3: CAWSVADRDYNEQFF. The CDR3 DNA reads as TGTGCCTGGAGTGTAGCGGACAGGGACTACAATGAGCAGTTCTTC. The rearrangement links TRBV30 to TRBJ2-1; the match to TRBD1 covers 8 bases. Germline CDR1 reads GTSNPN; CDR2 reads SVGIG (reference sequence). This CDR3 comprises 15 residues. The V segment lost 0 bases and the J segment 3 bases; nucleotides outside the gene matches: 4.

The sample holds one count of this clone. The chain carries TRBV11-3 and TRBJ2-1; 9 bases match TRBD1. With V trimmed by 6 bases and J by 4 bases, 10 bases remained unmatched. CDR1 is SGHNT, CDR2 YENEEA, per germline. The CDR3 extends over 16 amino acids. CDR3 bases: TGTGCCAGCAGGCGCCCGGACAGGGGAATTTACAATGAGCAGTTCTTC. It yields the protein CASRRPDRGIYNEQFF.

The chain employs TRBV28 and TRBJ2-1; 7 nucleotides match TRBD2. V lost 3 bases and J lost 15; bases outside the gene matches: 8. This CDR3 contains 12 residues. The germline V gene encodes CDR1 MDHEN and CDR2 SYDVKM. The CDR3 loop is CASSFGRELPFF. DNA of the CDR3: TGTGCCAGCAGTTTTGGGCGGGAGTTACCGTTCTTC.

This clone has a handful of counts. The rearrangement links TRBV7-2 to TRBJ1-6; no definite D call. Germline V gives CDR1 SGHTA, CDR2 FQGNSA. With 3 bases removed from V and 0 bases from J, the gap between germline ends came to 0 bases. There are 13 residues in the CDR3. CDR3 protein: CASSFSYNSPLHF. CDR3 nucleotides: TGTGCCAGCAGCTTCTCCTATAATTCACCCCTCCACTTT.

The chain joins TRBV19 to TRBJ2-3, with 12 bases matching TRBD2. Germline trimming cut 3 bases from V and 2 bases from J; bases unmatched to any gene: 3. From germline, CDR1 is LNHDA and CDR2 SQIVND (reference sequence). The CDR3 length is 16 residues. CDR3 nucleotide sequence: TGTGCCAGTAGTATCACTAGCGGGGGGATCACAGATACGCAGTATTTT. Its protein product is CASSITSGGITDTQYF.

This chain uses TRBV30 with TRBJ1-1, with D tentatively TRBD1 (6 bases). This CDR3 has 13 amino acids. The V end lost 5 bases, the J end lost 3 bases, and 13 bases lay between the germline ends. Germline-derived CDR1 and CDR2 are GTSNPN and SVGIG (reference sequence). CDR3 bases: TGTGCCTGGCGTACAGGGAGGGACACTGAAGCTTTCTTT. Translating it yields CAWRTGRDTEAFF. Based on the CDR3 plus reference TRBV30 and TRBJ1-1, the full variable domain is SQTIHQWPATLVQPVGSPLSLECTVEGTSNPNLYWYRQAAGRGLQLLFYSVGIGQISSEVPQNLSASRPQDRQFILSSKKLLLSDSGFYLCAWRTGRDTEAFFGQGTRLTVV.

This clone was counted a few times. V gene TRBV6-8 combines with J gene TRBJ1-2; a possible D gene is TRBD1 (6 bases). CDR3 length equals 14 residues. The germline V gene encodes CDR1 MNHGY and CDR2 SAAAGT. Trimming left V 5 bases short and J 0 bases short, with 10 bases between. CDR3 sequence reads: CASSETGPNYGYTF. The DNA of the CDR3 is TGTGCCAGCAGTGAGACAGGACCTAACTATGGCTACACCTTC.

This clone was seen only a few times. V gene TRBV6-8 combines with J gene TRBJ1-4; TRBD1 is a possible D gene (5 bases). The CDR3 has 14 amino acids. Per the germline V gene, CDR1 is MNHGY and CDR2 is SAAAGT. V was clipped by 3 bases and J by 7 bases, with 12 bases between them. The CDR3 sequence is CASSYRGRGEKLFF. The CDR3 DNA sequence: TGTGCCAGCAGTTATCGTGGGAGGGGTGAAAAACTGTTTTTT.

For the CDR3, the DNA is TGTGCCAGCAGTTACTCCAGGAGCGAGCAGTTCTTC. This codes for CASSYSRSEQFF. The V gene is TRBV6-8, the J gene TRBJ2-1; D gene unclear. The CDR3 consists of 12 residues. Trimming pared 0 bases from V and 10 bases from J, leaving 7 bases between. Germline assignment: CDR1 MNHGY and CDR2 SAAAGT.

This clone was detected a few times. This rearrangement joins TRBV10-3 to TRBJ2-7; 9 nucleotides align to TRBD1. The germline gives CDR1 ENHRY, CDR2 SYGVKD. V dropped 0 bases and J dropped 2; count of bases not matched to a gene: 5. The CDR3 loop spans 16 amino acids. The CDR3 spells CAISESGGQGTYEQYF. In DNA, the CDR3 is TGTGCCATCAGTGAGTCTGGTGGACAGGGGACCTACGAGCAGTACTTC.

The chain combines TRBV19 with TRBJ2-1; 11 bases agree with TRBD2. Germline assignment: CDR1 LNHDA and CDR2 SQIVND (reference sequence). With 4 bases clipped from V and 6 bases from J, the junction kept 8 bases outside the gene matches. The CDR3 extends over 16 amino acids. This CDR3 is CASSSIAGGSGNEQFF. CDR3 nucleotides: TGTGCCAGTAGTAGCATAGCGGGAGGGTCCGGCAATGAGCAGTTCTTC.

The chain recombines TRBV19 with TRBJ2-7; D is possibly TRBD1 (5 bases). With 5 bases removed from V and 5 bases from J, the gap between germline ends came to 10 bases. This CDR3 contains 12 residues. CDR1 and CDR2 (germline): LNHDA, SQIVND (reference sequence). CDR3 bases: TGTGCCAGTAGTGACAGACAGAACGAGCAGTACTTC. Residues: CASSDRQNEQYF.

This clone was seen only a few times. This chain connects TRBV19 to TRBJ2-3; maybe TRBD1 (5 bases). Per the germline V gene, CDR1 is LNHDA and CDR2 is SQIVND (reference sequence). The V end lost 2 bases, the J end lost 0 bases, and 6 bases lay between the germline ends. This CDR3 region has 14 residues. Here the CDR3 DNA reads TGTGCCAGTAGTATAAGGGGCAGCACAGATACGCAGTATTTT. It translates to CASSIRGSTDTQYF.

This clone was counted between two and nine times. The CDR3 nucleotides read TGCGCCAGCAGCTCCGCCGGGCTAGCGGGCGGGGAGCTGTTTTTT. It is translated as CASSSAGLAGGELFF. V usage is TRBV5-1 and J usage is TRBJ2-2, with 8 bases that match TRBD2. The ends lost 3 bases at V and 7 bases at J; junction bases unmatched: 8. CDR1 and CDR2 from the germline V gene are SGHRS and YFSETQ. This CDR3 is built from 15 residues.

This clone was counted between two and nine times. The chain has TRBV11-3 and TRBJ2-3; D is possibly TRBD1 or TRBD2 (5 bases each). The length of the CDR3 is 15 residues. Germline loops: CDR1 SGHNT, CDR2 YENEEA. Trimming removed 5 bases at V and 5 bases at J, with 17 bases between. CDR3 sequence reads: CASSAGGEREDTQYF. The CDR3 DNA reads as TGTGCCAGCAGCGCTGGGGGAGAAAGGGAAGATACGCAGTATTTT.

This clone has just a few counts. CDR3: CASSSPSQTGTQYF. The DNA for the CDR3 is TGTGCCAGCAGCTCACCTAGCCAAACGGGGACCCAGTACTTC. The rearrangement joins TRBV6-8 to TRBJ2-5, with a possible D match to TRBD2 (5 bases). CDR1 and CDR2 (germline): MNHGY, SAAAGT. Trimming took off 6 bases at V and 7 bases at J, with 18 bases between the two ends. The CDR3 has 14 amino acids.

This chain joins TRBV9 and TRBJ2-2, with TRBD2 identical over 14 bases. J lost 1 base, V lost 3 bases, and 5 bases had no gene match. The length of the CDR3 is 18 residues. The germline CDR1 and CDR2 sequences are SGDLS and YYNGEE. The CDR3 loop reads CASSGGLAGAWNTGELFF. The CDR3 DNA follows: TGTGCCAGCAGCGGGGGACTAGCGGGAGCCTGGAACACCGGGGAGCTGTTTTTT.